Listed below are T cell receptor beta chains from one sample, sequenced in a study of blood T cell repertoires in COVID-19. Assay used: immunoSEQ multiplex PCR; TCRdb lists only in-frame clones, some missing. The table has more than 120,000 clones, under 90% seen once. What was sequenced was PBMCs or T cells enriched from blood (not recorded which). Receptors originate from a middle-aged man in a cohort exposed to, infected with or recovered from COVID-19 (not recorded which). Each CDR3 is given with its conserved first and last residue.

TRBJ2-1 | TRBV7-9 | CASSPRTDYNEQFF
TRBJ2-4 | TRBV7-8 | CASSLAGPNIQYF
TRBJ1-6 | TRBV27 | CASSFRGGNSPLHF
TRBJ2-7 | TRBV30 | CAWAQREEQYF
TRBJ2-7 | TRBV29-1 | CSVLAGPFGEQYF
TRBJ2-1 | TRBV7-7 | CASSLSVGVGEQFF
TRBJ1-5 | TRBV7-8 | CASSPSGQAQPQHF
TRBJ2-7 | TRBV9 | CASRGGYEQYF
TRBJ1-2 | TRBV29-1 | CSVESGGIYGYTF
TRBJ1-1 | TRBV2 | CASSETGSLTEAFF
TRBJ2-3 | TRBV19 | CASSGTTDTQYF
TRBJ1-1 | TRBV4-3 | CASSQDRFQGVNTEAFF
TRBJ2-2 | TRBV3-1/TRBV3-2 | CASSHSGELFF
TRBJ1-6 | TRBV10-2 | CASLSGGREDSPLHF
TRBJ2-1 | TRBV11-3 | CASSSTSGAYNEQFF
TRBJ2-1 | TRBV29-1 | CSVEASLAFEQFF
TRBJ1-5 | TRBV5-5 | CASSWGQGYSNQPQHF
TRBJ2-7 | TRBV27 | CASSLNRMSYEQYF
TRBJ1-5 | TRBV25-1 | CASSESRFSNQPQHF
TRBJ2-7 | TRBV7-8 | CASSPGPGQGHEQYF